This T cell receptor beta chain stems from a study of blood T cells in healthy people across ages. The overall study: About one barcoded beta molecule per two T cells was captured by template switching.

This clonotype was seen a single time. Germline V lookup: CDR1 MGHRA, CDR2 YSYEKL. Trimming took 1 base from V and 4 from J, leaving 10 bases between them. This CDR3 has 15 amino acids. Every donor provided roughly 10 milliliters of peripheral blood. In each sample, at least 7 million PBMCs were isolated. A second PCR of 7 to 11 cycles used a sample-barcoded 5' primer and a J-beta primer mix. TCRdb analysed the 5' RACE reads with MiXCR anew, one entry per CDR3 protein. The sample contains more than 1 million distinct CDR3 sequences, roughly 45% of which appear only once. The clonotype comes from a woman aged 60 to 75 in good health. The sequenced sample consisted of blood. The chain joins TRBV4-1 to TRBJ1-4; D remains ambiguous. CDR3 bases: TGCGCCAGCAGCCAAGTAGGAGGCCGTAATGAAAAACTGTTTTTT. Amino acids: CASSQVGGRNEKLFF.